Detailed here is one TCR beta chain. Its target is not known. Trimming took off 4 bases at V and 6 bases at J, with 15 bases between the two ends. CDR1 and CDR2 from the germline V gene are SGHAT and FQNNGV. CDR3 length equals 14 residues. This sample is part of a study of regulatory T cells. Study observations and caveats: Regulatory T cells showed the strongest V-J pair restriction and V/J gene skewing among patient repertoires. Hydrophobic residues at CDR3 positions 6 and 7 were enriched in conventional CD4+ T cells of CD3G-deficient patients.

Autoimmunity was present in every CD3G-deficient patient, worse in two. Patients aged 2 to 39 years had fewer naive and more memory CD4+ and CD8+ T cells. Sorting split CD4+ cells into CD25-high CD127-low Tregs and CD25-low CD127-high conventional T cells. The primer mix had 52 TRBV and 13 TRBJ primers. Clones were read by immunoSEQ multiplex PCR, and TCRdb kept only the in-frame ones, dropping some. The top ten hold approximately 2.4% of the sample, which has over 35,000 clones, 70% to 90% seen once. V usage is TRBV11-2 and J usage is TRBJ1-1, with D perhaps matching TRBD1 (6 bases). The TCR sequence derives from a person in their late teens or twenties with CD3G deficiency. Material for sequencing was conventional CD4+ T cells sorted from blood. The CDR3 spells CASSSDSQVAEAFF. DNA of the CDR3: TGTGCCAGCAGCTCGGACAGCCAAGTCGCTGAAGCTTTCTTT.